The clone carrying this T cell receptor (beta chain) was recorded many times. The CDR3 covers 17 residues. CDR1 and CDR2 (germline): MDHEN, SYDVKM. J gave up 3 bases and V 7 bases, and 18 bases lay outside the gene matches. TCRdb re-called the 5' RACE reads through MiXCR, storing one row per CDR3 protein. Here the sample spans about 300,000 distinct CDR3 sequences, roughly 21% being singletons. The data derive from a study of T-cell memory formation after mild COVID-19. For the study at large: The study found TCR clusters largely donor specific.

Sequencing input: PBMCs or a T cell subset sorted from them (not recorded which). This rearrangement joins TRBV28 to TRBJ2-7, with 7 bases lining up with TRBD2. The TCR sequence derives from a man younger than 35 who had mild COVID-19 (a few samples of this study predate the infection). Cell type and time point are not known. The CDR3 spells CASNAGGWAPPFYEQYV. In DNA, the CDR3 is TGTGCCAGCAACGCCGGGGGGTGGGCACCGCCATTCTACGAGCAGTACGTC.